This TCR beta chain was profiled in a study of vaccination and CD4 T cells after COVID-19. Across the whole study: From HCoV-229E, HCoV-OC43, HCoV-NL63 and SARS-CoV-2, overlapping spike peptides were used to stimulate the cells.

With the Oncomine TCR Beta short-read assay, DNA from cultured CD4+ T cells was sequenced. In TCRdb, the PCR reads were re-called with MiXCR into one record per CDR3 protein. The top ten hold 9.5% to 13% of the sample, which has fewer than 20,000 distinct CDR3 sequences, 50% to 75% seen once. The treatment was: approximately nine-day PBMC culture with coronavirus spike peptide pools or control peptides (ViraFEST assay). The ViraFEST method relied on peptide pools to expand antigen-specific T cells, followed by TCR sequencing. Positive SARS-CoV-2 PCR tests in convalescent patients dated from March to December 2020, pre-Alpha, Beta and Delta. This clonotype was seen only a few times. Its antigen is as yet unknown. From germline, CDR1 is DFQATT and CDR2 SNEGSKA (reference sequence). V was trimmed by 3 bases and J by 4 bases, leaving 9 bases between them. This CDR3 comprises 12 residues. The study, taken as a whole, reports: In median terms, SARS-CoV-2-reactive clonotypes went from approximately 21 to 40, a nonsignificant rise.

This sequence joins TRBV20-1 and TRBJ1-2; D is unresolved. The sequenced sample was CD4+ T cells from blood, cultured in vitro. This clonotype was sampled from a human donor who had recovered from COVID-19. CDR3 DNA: TGCAGTGCTAGTGGAACAAGCTATGGCTACACCTTC. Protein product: CSASGTSYGYTF.